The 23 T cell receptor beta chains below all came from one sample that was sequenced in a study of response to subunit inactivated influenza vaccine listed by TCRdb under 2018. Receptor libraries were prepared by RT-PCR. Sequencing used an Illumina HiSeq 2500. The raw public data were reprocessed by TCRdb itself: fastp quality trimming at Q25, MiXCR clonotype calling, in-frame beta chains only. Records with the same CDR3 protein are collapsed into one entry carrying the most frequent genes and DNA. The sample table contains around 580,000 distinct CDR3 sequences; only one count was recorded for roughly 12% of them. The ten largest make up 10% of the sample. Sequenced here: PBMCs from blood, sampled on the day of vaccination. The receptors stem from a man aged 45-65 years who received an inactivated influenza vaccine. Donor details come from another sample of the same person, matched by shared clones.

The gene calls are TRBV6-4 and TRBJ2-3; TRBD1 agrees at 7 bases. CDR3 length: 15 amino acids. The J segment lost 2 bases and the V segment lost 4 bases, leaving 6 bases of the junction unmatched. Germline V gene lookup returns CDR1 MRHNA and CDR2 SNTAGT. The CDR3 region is CASSAQGTPTDTQYF. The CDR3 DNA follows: TGTGCCAGCAGTGCACAGGGGACCCCCACAGATACGCAGTATTTT.

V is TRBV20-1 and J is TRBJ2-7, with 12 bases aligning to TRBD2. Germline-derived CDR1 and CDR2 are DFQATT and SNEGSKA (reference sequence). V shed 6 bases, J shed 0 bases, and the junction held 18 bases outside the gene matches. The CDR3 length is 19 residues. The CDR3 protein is CSAPSRGGLAGTLSYEQYF. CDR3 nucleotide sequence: TGCAGTGCCCCTAGCAGGGGAGGACTAGCGGGGACGCTCTCCTACGAGCAGTACTTC.

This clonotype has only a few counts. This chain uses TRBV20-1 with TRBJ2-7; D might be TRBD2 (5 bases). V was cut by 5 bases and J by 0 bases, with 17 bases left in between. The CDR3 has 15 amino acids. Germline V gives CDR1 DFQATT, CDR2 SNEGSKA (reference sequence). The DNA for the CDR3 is TGCAGTGCTCCTCTCAGCGGCCGTAGCTCCTACGAGCAGTACTTC. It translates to CSAPLSGRSSYEQYF.

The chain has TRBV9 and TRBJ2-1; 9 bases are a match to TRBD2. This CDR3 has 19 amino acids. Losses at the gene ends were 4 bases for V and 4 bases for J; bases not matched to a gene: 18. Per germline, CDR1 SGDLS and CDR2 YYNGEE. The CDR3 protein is CASSQQPSGVTLRYNEQFF. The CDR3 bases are TGTGCCAGCAGCCAACAACCTAGCGGGGTGACACTCAGGTACAATGAGCAGTTCTTC.

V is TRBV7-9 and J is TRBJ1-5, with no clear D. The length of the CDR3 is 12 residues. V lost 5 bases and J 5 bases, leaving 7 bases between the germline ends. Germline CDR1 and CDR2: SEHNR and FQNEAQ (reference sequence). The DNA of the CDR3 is TGTGCCAGCAGCGACCCCGATCAGCCCCAGCATTTT. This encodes CASSDPDQPQHF.

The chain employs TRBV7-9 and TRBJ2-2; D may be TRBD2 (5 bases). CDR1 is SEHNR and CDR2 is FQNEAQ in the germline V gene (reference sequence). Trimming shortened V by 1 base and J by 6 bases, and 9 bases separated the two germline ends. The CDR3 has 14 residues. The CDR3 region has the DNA TGTGCCAGCAGCTTAGGCGGGTTTCCCGGGGAGCTGTTTTTT. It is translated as CASSLGGFPGELFF.

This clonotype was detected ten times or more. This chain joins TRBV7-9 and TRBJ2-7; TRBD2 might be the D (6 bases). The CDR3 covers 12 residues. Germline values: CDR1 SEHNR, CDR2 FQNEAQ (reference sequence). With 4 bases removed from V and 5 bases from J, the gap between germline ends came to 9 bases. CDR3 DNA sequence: TGTGCCAGCAGCTCGCCGGGGGACGAGCAGTACTTC. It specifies CASSSPGDEQYF.

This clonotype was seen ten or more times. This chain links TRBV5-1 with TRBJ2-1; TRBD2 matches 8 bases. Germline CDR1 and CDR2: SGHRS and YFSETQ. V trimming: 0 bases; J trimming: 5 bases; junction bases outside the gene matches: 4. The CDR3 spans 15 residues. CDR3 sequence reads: CASSLGLAGHNEQFF. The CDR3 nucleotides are TGCGCCAGCAGCTTGGGTTTAGCGGGACACAATGAGCAGTTCTTC.

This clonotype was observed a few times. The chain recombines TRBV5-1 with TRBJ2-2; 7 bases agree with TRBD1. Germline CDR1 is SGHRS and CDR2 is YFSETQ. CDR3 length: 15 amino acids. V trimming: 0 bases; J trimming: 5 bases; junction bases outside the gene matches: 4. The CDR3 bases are TGCGCCAGCAGCTTGGTAGGGGGCTGGACCGGGGAGCTGTTTTTT. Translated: CASSLVGGWTGELFF. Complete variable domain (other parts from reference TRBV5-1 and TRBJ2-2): KAGVTQTPRYLIKTRGQQVTLSCSPISGHRSVSWYQQTPGQGLQFLFEYFSETQRNKGNFPGRFSGRQFSNSRSEMNVSTLELGDSALYLCASSLVGGWTGELFFGEGSRLTVL.

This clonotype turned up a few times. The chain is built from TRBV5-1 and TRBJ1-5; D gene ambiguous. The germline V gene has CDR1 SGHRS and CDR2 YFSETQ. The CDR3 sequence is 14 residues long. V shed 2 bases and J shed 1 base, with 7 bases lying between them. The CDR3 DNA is TGCGCCAGCAGCTTTGACGGCAGCAATCAGCCCCAGCATTTT. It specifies CASSFDGSNQPQHF.

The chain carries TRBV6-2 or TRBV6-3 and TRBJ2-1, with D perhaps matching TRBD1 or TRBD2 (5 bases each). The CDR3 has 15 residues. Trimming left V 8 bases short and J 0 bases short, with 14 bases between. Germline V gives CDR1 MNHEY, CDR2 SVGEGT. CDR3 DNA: TGTGCCAGCGGGGTCGGGACCCACTCCTACAATGAGCAGTTCTTC. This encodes CASGVGTHSYNEQFF.

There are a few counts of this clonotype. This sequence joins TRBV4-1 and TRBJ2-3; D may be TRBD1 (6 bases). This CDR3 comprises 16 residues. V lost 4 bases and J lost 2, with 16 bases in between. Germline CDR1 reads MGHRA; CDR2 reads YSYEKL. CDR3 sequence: CASSPQPGHNTDTQYF. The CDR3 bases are TGCGCCAGCAGCCCTCAACCGGGACACAACACAGATACGCAGTATTTT.

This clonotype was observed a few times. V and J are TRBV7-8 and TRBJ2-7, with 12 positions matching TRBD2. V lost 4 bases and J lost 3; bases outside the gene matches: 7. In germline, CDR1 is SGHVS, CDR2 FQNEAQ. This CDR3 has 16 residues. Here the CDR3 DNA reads TGTGCCAGCAGCTCGAGGACTAGCGGGGCCAACTACGAGCAGTACTTC. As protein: CASSSRTSGANYEQYF.

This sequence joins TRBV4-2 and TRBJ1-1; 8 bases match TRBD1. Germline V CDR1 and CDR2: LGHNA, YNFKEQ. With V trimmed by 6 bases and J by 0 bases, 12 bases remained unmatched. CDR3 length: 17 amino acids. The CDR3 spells CASSTTGGFLVNTEAFF. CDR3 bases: TGTGCCAGCAGTACTACAGGGGGGTTTCTTGTGAACACTGAAGCTTTCTTT.

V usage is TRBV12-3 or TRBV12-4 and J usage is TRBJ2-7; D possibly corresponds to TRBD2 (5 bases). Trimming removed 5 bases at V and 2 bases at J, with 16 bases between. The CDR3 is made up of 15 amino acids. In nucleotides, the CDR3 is TGTGCCAGCAGTGGAGGACTTACCACCGCCTACGAGCAGTACTTC. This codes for CASSGGLTTAYEQYF.

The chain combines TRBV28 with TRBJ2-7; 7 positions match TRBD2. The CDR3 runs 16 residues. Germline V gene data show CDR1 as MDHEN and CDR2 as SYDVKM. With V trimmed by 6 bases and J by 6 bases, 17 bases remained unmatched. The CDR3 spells CASSRIGAGAIAEQYF. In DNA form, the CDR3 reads TGTGCCAGCAGCCGAATCGGGGCGGGAGCCATTGCCGAGCAGTACTTC.

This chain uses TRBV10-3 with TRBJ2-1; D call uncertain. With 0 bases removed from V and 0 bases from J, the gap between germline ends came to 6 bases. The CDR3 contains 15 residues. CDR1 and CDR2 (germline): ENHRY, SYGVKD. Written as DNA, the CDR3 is TGTGCCATCAGTGAGTCCGGCCTCTCCTACAATGAGCAGTTCTTC. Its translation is CAISESGLSYNEQFF.

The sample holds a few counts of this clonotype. CDR3 in amino acids: CASSLRPGGRANEKLFF. The CDR3 bases are TGTGCCAGCAGCTTGCGTCCAGGGGGAAGGGCTAATGAAAAACTGTTTTTT. This sequence joins TRBV5-8 and TRBJ1-4, with 7 bases fitting TRBD1. V gave up 1 base and J gave up 3 bases; unmatched junction bases: 9. This CDR3 region has 17 residues. Germline CDR1 and CDR2: SGHTS and YDEGEE.

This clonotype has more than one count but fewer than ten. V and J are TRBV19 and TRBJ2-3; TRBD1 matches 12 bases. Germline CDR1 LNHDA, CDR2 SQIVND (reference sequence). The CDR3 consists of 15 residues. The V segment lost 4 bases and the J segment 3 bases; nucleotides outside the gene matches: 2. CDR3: CASSKGQGATDTQYF. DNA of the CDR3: TGTGCCAGTAGTAAGGGACAGGGGGCGACAGATACGCAGTATTTT.

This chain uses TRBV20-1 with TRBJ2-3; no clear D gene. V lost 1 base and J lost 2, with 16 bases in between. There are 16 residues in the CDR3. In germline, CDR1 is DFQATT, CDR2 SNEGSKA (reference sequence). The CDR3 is CSARVRAEPHTDTQYF. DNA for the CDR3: TGCAGTGCTAGAGTTCGGGCCGAGCCACACACAGATACGCAGTATTTT.

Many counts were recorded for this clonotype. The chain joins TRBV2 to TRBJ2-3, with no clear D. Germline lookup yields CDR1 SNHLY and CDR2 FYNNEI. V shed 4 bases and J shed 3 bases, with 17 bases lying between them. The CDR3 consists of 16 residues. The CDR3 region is CASSVRHDLSTDTQYF. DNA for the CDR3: TGTGCCAGCAGTGTGCGACACGACCTATCTACAGATACGCAGTATTTT.

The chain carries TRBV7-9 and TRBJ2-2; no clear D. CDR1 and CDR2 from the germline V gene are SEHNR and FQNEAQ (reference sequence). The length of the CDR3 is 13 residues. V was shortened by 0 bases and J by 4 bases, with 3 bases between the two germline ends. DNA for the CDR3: TGTGCCAGCAGCTTAGCGCTCACCGGGGAGCTGTTTTTT. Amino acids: CASSLALTGELFF. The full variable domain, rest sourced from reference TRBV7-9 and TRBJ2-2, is DTGVSQNPRHKITKRGQNVTFRCDPISEHNRLYWYRQTLGQGPEFLTYFQNEAQLEKSRLLSDRFSAERPKGSFSTLEIQRTEQGDSAMYLCASSLALTGELFFGEGSRLTVL.

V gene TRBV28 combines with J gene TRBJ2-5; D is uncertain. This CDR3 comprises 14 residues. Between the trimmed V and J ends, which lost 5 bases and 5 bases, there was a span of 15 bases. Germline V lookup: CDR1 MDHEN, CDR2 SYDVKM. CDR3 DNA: TGTGCCAGCAGTCGCCCTAGTGGTTGGGAGACCCAGTACTTC. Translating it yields CASSRPSGWETQYF. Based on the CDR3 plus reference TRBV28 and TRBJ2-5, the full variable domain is DVKVTQSSRYLVKRTGEKVFLECVQDMDHENMFWYRQDPGLGLRLIYFSYDVKMKEKGDIPEGYSVSREKKERFSLILESASTNQTSMYLCASSRPSGWETQYFGPGTRLLVL.